This T cell receptor (beta chain) was captured in a study of blood T cell repertoires in COVID-19. Study summary: The cDNA or gDNA used as material had been derived from T cells, B-cell-depleted T cells, or PBMCs.

This CDR3 spans 14 amino acids. CDR1 and CDR2 from the germline V gene are MGHDK and SYGVNS. V lost 7 bases and J lost 4; bases outside the gene matches: 8. Methods used by the authors: For nucleated cells, counts were estimated from reference gene primer amplification. Sequenced by immunoSEQ multiplex PCR; TCRdb stores in-frame clones only, minus some. The V and J calls and the clone size are those of that table, but D and trimming were determined from the DNA. This repertoire shows tens of thousands of clones, about 90% found once; its top ten account for 5% to 6%. The rearrangement uses TRBV25-1 and TRBJ2-7; 9 bases agree with TRBD2. The clonotype originates from a man between 50 and 59 years old with acute or convalescent COVID-19. Input material: peripheral blood. In DNA, the CDR3 is TGTGCCAGCACCGGTAGCGGGAGAGGGTACGAGCAGTACTTC. Translated: CASTGSGRGYEQYF.